This TCR beta chain was recorded in a study of molecular identifiers for immune sequencing clone quantification. The bulk TCR libraries were made with methods described before and with listed TCR primers. TCRdb re-called the PCR reads through MiXCR, storing one row per CDR3 protein. Among a few hundred thousand distinct CDR3 sequences listed, about 21% were seen once. The authors gated naive CD8 T cells as CD8+CD4-CCR7+CD45RA+ for sorting. General study findings and limits: Effector cells kept over 99% of their molecules in clones above 20 RNA copies, while naive cells kept under 1% there. Barcodes shared by identical TCR molecules could lead to underestimated sizes of highly expanded clones.

This clonotype was observed a few times. Its cognate antigen is unknown. The source of this sequence is a human donor in good health. Some libraries in this study had Jurkat cell RNA spiked in. Sequences were obtained from naive CD8+ T cells from blood, with Jurkat cell RNA spiked in. Described subset: FACS-sorted CD8+CD4-CCR7+CD45RA+ naive T cells.

The DNA of the CDR3 is TGTGCCAGCACCCTGGACTTGCGCGGAGGGAGCTACACCTTC. This gives the protein CASTLDLRGGSYTF. The J gene is TRBJ1-2, the V gene TRBV6-2 or TRBV6-3; D gene ambiguous. The V end was cut by 7 bases, the J end by 9 bases, with 21 bases between. The CDR3 extends over 14 amino acids. The V gene's germline CDR1 is MNHEY and CDR2 SVGEGT.